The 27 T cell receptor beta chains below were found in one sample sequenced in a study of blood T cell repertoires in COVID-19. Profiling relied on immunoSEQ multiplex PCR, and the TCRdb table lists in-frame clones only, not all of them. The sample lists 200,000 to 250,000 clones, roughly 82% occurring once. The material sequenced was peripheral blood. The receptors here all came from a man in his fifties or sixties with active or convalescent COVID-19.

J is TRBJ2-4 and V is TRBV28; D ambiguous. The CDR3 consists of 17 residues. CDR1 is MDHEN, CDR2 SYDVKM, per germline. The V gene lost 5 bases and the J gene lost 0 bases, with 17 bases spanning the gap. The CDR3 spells CASSLNSGNPAKNIQYF. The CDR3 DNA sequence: TGTGCCAGCAGTCTCAACTCTGGTAACCCAGCCAAAAACATTCAGTACTTC.

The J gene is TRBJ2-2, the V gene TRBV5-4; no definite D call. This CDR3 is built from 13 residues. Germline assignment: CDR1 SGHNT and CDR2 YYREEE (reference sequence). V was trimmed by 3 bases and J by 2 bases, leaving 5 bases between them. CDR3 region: CASSWSNTGELFF. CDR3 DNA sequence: TGTGCCAGCAGCTGGAGTAACACCGGGGAGCTGTTTTTT.

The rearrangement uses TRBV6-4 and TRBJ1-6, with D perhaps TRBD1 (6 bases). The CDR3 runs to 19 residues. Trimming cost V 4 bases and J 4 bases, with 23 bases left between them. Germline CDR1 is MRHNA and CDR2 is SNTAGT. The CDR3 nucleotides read TGTGCCAGCAGTGCGAGGGGGAGTTTTGGAGGAGGTTATAATTCACCCCTCCACTTT. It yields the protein CASSARGSFGGGYNSPLHF.

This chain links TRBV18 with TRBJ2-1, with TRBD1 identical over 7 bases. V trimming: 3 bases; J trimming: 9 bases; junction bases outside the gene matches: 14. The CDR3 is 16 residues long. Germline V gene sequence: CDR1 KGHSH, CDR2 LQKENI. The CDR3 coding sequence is TGTGCCAGCTCACCTATACAGGGGCCTTCGCGCTCTGAGCAGTTCTTC. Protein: CASSPIQGPSRSEQFF.

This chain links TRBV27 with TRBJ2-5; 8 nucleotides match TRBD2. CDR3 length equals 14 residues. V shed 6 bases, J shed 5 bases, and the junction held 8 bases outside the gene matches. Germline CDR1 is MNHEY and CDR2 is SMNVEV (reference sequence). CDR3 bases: TGTGCCAGCAGCTATCGGGGGGGGACGGAGACCCAGTACTTC. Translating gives CASSYRGGTETQYF.

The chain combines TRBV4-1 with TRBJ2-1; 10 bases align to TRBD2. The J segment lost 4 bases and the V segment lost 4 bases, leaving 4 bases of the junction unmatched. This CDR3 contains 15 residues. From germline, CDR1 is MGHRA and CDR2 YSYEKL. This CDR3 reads CASSLGLADYNEQFF. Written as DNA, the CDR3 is TGCGCCAGCAGCCTCGGACTAGCGGATTACAATGAGCAGTTCTTC.

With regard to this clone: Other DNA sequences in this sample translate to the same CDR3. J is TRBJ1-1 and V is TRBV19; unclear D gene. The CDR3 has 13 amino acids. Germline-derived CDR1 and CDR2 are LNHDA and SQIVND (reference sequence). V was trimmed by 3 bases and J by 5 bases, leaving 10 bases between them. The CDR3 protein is CASSISGLTEAFF. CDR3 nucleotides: TGTGCCAGTAGTATTTCGGGGTTAACTGAAGCTTTCTTT.

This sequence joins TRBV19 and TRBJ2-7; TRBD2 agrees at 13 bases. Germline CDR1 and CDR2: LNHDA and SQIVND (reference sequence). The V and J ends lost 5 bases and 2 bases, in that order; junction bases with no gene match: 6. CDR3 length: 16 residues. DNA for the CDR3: TGTGCCAGTAGTGGGATACTAGCGGGAGGGACCTACGAGCAGTACTTC. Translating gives CASSGILAGGTYEQYF.

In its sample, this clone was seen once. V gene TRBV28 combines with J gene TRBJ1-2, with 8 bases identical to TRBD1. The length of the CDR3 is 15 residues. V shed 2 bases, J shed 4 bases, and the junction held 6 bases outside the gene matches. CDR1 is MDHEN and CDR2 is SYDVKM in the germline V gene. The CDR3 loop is CASSLHPDRGYGYTF. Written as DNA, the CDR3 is TGTGCCAGCAGTTTACACCCCGACAGGGGCTATGGCTACACCTTC.

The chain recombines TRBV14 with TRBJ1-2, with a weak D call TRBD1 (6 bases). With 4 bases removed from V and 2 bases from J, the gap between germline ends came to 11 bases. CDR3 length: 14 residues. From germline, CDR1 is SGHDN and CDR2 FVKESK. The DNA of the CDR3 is TGTGCCAGCAGCCCCGGGAGGGGGAACTATGGCTACACCTTC. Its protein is CASSPGRGNYGYTF.

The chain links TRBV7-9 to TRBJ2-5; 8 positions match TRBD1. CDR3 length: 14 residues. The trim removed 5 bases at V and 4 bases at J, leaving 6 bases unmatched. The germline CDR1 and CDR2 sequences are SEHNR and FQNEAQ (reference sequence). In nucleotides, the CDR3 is TGTGCCAGCAGCAGTACAGGGGGAACAGAGACCCAGTACTTC. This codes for CASSSTGGTETQYF.

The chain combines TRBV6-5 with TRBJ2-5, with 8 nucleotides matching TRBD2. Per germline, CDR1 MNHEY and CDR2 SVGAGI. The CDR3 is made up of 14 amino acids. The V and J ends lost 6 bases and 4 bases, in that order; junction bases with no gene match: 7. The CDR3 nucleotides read TGTGCCAGCAGCGTAGCGGGGTTAGGAGAGACCCAGTACTTC. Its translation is CASSVAGLGETQYF.

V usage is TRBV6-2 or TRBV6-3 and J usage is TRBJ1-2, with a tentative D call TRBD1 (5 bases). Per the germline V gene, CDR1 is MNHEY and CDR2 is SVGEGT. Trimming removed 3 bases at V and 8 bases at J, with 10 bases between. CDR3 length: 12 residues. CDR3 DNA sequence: TGTGCCAGCAGTTATAACAGGAGAGGCTACACCTTC. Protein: CASSYNRRGYTF.

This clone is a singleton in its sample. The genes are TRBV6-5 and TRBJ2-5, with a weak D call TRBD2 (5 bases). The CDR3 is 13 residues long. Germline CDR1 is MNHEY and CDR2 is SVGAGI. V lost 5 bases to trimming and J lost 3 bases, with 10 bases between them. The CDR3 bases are TGTGCCAGCAGTCCGGGGAATGAAGAGACCCAGTACTTC. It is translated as CASSPGNEETQYF.

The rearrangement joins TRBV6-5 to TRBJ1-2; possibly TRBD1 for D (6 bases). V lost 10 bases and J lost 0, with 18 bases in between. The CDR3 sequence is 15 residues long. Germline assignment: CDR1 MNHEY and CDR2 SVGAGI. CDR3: CAIRGGAPANYGYTF. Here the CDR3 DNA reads TGTGCCATCCGGGGGGGGGCTCCAGCTAACTATGGCTACACCTTC.

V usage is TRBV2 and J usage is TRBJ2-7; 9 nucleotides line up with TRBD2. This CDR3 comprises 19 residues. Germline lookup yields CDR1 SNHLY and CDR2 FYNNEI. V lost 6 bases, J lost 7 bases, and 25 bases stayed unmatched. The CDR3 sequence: CASRAPHPGTSGPLGEQYV. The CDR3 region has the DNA TGTGCCAGCAGAGCCCCCCACCCTGGCACTAGCGGGCCTCTGGGGGAGCAGTACGTC.

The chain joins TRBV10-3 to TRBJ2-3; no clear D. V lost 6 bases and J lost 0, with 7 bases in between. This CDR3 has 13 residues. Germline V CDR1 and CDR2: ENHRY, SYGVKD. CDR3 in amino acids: CAIRLLSTDTQYF. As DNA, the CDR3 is TGTGCCATCAGACTACTTAGCACAGATACGCAGTATTTT.

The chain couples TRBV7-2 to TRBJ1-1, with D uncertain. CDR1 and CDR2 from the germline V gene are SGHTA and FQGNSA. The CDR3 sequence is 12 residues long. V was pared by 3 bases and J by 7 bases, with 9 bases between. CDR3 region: CASSLTRLEAFF. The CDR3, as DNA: TGTGCCAGCAGCTTGACTAGGCTTGAAGCTTTCTTT.

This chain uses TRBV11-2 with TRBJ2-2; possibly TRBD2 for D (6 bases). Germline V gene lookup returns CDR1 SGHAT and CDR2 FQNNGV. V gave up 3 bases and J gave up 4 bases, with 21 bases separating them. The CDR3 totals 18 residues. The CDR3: CASSFNQGTYLRTGELFF. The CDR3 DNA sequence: TGTGCCAGCAGCTTCAACCAAGGGACTTATTTACGCACCGGGGAGCTGTTTTTT.

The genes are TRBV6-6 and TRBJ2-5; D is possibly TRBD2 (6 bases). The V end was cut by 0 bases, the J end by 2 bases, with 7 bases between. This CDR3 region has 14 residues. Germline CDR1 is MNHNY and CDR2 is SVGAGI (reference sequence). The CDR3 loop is CASSYSAGQETQYF. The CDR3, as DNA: TGTGCCAGCAGTTACTCAGCGGGTCAAGAGACCCAGTACTTC.

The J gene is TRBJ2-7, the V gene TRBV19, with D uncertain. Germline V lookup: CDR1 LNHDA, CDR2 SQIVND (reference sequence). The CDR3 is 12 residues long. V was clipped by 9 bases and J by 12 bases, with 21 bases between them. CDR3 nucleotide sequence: TGTGCCAGCCCCCGGTGCACCCCGTTTCGGTACTTC. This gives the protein CASPRCTPFRYF.

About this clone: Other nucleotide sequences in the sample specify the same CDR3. The DNA of the CDR3 is TGTGCCACCAGCAGGGGCGGGACAGGGGCCTACAATGAGCAGTTCTTC. This gives the protein CATSRGGTGAYNEQFF. The rearrangement joins TRBV15 to TRBJ2-1; TRBD1 matches 10 bases. The CDR3 covers 16 residues. CDR1 is LNHNV and CDR2 is YYDKDF in the germline V gene (reference sequence). V gave up 3 bases and J gave up 2 bases; unmatched junction bases: 4.

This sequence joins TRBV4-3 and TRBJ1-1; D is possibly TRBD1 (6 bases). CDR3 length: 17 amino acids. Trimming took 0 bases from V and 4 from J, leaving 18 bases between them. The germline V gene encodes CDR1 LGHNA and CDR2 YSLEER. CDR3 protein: CASSQESGGALGTEAFF. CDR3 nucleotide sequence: TGCGCCAGCAGCCAAGAATCGGGGGGGGCGCTGGGCACTGAAGCTTTCTTT.

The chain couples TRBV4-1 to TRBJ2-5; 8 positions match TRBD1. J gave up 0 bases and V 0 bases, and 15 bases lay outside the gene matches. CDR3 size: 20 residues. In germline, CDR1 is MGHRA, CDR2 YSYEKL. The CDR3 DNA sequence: TGCGCCAGCAGCCAAGACAGGGGGCCCACTAATCAAGAGTACCAAGAGACCCAGTACTTC. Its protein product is CASSQDRGPTNQEYQETQYF.

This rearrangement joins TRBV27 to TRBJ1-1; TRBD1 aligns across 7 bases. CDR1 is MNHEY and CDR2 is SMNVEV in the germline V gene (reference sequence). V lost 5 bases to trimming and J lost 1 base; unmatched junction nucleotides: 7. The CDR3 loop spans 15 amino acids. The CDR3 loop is CASSTTGARNTEAFF. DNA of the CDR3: TGTGCCAGCAGTACTACAGGGGCCAGGAACACTGAAGCTTTCTTT.

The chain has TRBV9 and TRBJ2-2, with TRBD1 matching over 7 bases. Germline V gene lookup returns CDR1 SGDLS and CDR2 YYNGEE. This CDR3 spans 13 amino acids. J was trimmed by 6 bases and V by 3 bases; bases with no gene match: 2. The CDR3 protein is CASSAQGAGELFF. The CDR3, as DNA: TGTGCCAGCAGCGCCCAGGGGGCCGGGGAGCTGTTTTTT.

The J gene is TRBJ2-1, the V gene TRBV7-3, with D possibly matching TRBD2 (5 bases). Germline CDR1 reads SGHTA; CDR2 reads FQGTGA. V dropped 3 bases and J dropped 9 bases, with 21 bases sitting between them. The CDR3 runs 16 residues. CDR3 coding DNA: TGTGCCAGCAGCTTCGGAGGTGCTAGCAGTAAGGCTGAGCAGTTCTTC. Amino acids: CASSFGGASSKAEQFF.